Listed here are 19 T cell receptor beta chains from one sample, sequenced in a study of blood T cell repertoires in COVID-19. Some clones are missing from TCRdb's copy, which holds only in-frame ones; the method was immunoSEQ multiplex PCR. The sample includes roughly 150,000 clones, about 81% of them seen just once. The specimen was peripheral blood. These receptors originate from a man in his fifties or sixties with active or convalescent COVID-19.

The rearrangement links TRBV6-1 to TRBJ2-7; D is perhaps TRBD1 (6 bases). V lost 3 bases, J lost 4 bases, and 10 bases lay in between. CDR3 length equals 13 residues. Germline V gives CDR1 MNHNS, CDR2 SASEGT. CDR3 in DNA: TGTGCCAGCAGTGAGGGGGCGCGGTACGAGCAGTACTTC. As protein: CASSEGARYEQYF.

The V and J genes are TRBV5-6 and TRBJ2-1; 11 nucleotides match TRBD2. CDR3 size: 16 residues. V lost 4 bases to trimming and J lost 3 bases; unmatched junction nucleotides: 6. The germline V gene has CDR1 SGHDT and CDR2 YYEEEE. CDR3 amino acids: CASSRYGTSGYNEQFF. CDR3 coding DNA: TGTGCCAGCAGCCGTTACGGGACTAGCGGCTACAATGAGCAGTTCTTC.

The chain links TRBV5-6 to TRBJ2-7; tentative D call: TRBD2 (6 bases). CDR1 and CDR2 (germline): SGHDT, YYEEEE. Trimming removed 4 bases from V and 0 bases from J, with 8 bases in between. There are 13 residues in the CDR3. CDR3 DNA sequence: TGTGCCAGCAGCACGGACTACTCCTACGAGCAGTACTTC. Encoded protein: CASSTDYSYEQYF.

V and J are TRBV10-1 and TRBJ1-6; TRBD1 aligns across 9 bases. J gave up 7 bases and V 8 bases, and 0 bases lay outside the gene matches. This CDR3 region has 12 residues. Germline V gene lookup returns CDR1 WNHNN and CDR2 SYGVQD (reference sequence). This CDR3 reads CASGTGNSPLHF. The DNA for the CDR3 is TGCGCCAGCGGGACAGGGAATTCACCCCTCCACTTT.

The genes are TRBV21-1 and TRBJ2-2; the table assigns TRBD1, which was not confirmed against the DNA. TRBV21-1 has pseudogene status. This CDR3 region has 15 residues. The CDR3 region is CASSRQGWNTGELFF. CDR3 nucleotide sequence: TGTGCCAGCAGCAGACAGGGTTGGAACACCGGGGAGCTGTTTTTT.

The chain carries TRBV4-1 and TRBJ1-4; D is unclear. The germline gives CDR1 MGHRA, CDR2 YSYEKL. CDR3 size: 15 residues. Deletions cut 5 bases from V and 0 bases from J, with 10 bases between. The CDR3 sequence is CASSAPGTTNEKLFF. CDR3 bases: TGCGCCAGCAGCGCCCCGGGAACAACTAATGAAAAACTGTTTTTT.

The rearrangement uses TRBV4-1 and TRBJ2-5; no clear D gene. This CDR3 is 14 amino acids long. Germline V gene lookup returns CDR1 MGHRA and CDR2 YSYEKL. Trimming left V 1 base short and J 9 bases short, with 15 bases between. CDR3 region: CASSQVTRMAAQYF. CDR3 nucleotides: TGCGCCAGCAGCCAAGTGACCCGGATGGCGGCCCAGTACTTC.

This sequence joins TRBV7-9 and TRBJ1-1; 7 bases match TRBD1. The V gene end was trimmed by 3 bases and the J gene end by 0 bases; junction bases not matched to a gene: 4. The CDR3 covers 15 residues. Per germline, CDR1 SEHNR and CDR2 FQNEAQ (reference sequence). CDR3 in DNA: TGTGCCAGCAGCTTGGGACAGAACATGAACACTGAAGCTTTCTTT. Protein product: CASSLGQNMNTEAFF. Together with reference TRBV7-9 and TRBJ1-1, the CDR3 gives the full variable domain: DTGVSQNPRHKITKRGQNVTFRCDPISEHNRLYWYRQTLGQGPEFLTYFQNEAQLEKSRLLSDRFSAERPKGSFSTLEIQRTEQGDSAMYLCASSLGQNMNTEAFFGQGTRLTVV.

The V and J genes are TRBV6-6 and TRBJ1-2; D is unclear. Trimming removed 6 bases at V and 3 bases at J, with 8 bases between. Germline values: CDR1 MNHNY, CDR2 SVGAGI (reference sequence). CDR3 length equals 12 residues. The CDR3 here is CASSRRDYGYTF. In DNA, the CDR3 is TGTGCCAGCAGCCGTAGAGACTATGGCTACACCTTC.

This chain connects TRBV7-7 to TRBJ1-6, with 7 nucleotides matching TRBD1. V lost 0 bases to trimming and J lost 3 bases; unmatched junction nucleotides: 2. Looked up from germline, CDR1 is SSHAT and CDR2 is FNYEAQ (reference sequence). The CDR3 consists of 16 residues. Here the CDR3 reads CASSLAGTDYNSPLHF. The CDR3 DNA reads TGTGCCAGCAGCTTAGCCGGGACAGACTATAATTCACCCCTCCACTTT.

With respect to this clone: This sample also contains other DNA sequences that code for the same CDR3. The rearrangement uses TRBV6-5 and TRBJ2-1; perhaps TRBD1 as D (6 bases). Germline CDR1 and CDR2: MNHEY and SVGAGI. The germline V and J ends were trimmed by 6 bases and 1 base, with 10 bases remaining between them. This CDR3 region has 14 residues. The CDR3 region has the DNA TGTGCCAGCAGAGGGACAAGTTCCTACAATGAGCAGTTCTTC. Its translation: CASRGTSSYNEQFF.

V gene TRBV29-1 combines with J gene TRBJ2-1, with 14 positions matching TRBD2. The CDR3 covers 13 residues. Germline V gives CDR1 SQVTM, CDR2 ANQGSEA. With V trimmed by 7 bases and J by 10 bases, 6 bases remained unmatched. CDR3 protein: CSDRLAGGWEQFF. DNA of the CDR3: TGCAGCGACCGACTAGCGGGAGGGTGGGAGCAGTTCTTC.

This clone was seen just once. This chain joins TRBV5-4 and TRBJ1-3; TRBD1 aligns across 11 bases. Germline-derived CDR1 and CDR2 are SGHNT and YYREEE (reference sequence). The CDR3 runs to 16 residues. The junction had 2 bases not matched to a gene; V was cut back by 3 bases and J by 0 bases. The CDR3 is CASSSGQGVSGNTIYF. CDR3 nucleotide sequence: TGTGCCAGCAGCTCGGGACAGGGGGTCTCTGGAAACACCATATATTTT.

This rearrangement joins TRBV11-2 to TRBJ2-2; 14 positions match TRBD2. Germline CDR1 reads SGHAT; CDR2 reads FQNNGV. CDR3 length: 17 amino acids. Losses at the gene ends were 5 bases for V and 2 bases for J; bases not matched to a gene: 4. CDR3 DNA: TGTGCCAGCAGCCGGACTAGCGGGAGGTCTAACACCGGGGAGCTGTTTTTT. Its protein product is CASSRTSGRSNTGELFF.

The rearrangement joins TRBV27 to TRBJ2-7; 7 positions agree with TRBD1. CDR1 MNHEY and CDR2 SMNVEV come from the germline V gene (reference sequence). There are 13 residues in the CDR3. V was clipped by 3 bases and J by 2 bases; unmatched bases: 1. The CDR3 is CASSLTGTYEQYF. DNA of the CDR3: TGTGCCAGCAGTTTGACAGGGACCTACGAGCAGTACTTC.

The genes are TRBV19 and TRBJ2-5; TRBD2 agrees at 15 bases. The germline gives CDR1 LNHDA, CDR2 SQIVND (reference sequence). CDR3 length: 15 residues. The V gene end was trimmed by 6 bases and the J gene end by 2 bases; junction bases not matched to a gene: 1. In nucleotides, the CDR3 is TGTGCCAGTAGAGGGACTAGCGGGGGGCAAGAGACCCAGTACTTC. Translated: CASRGTSGGQETQYF.

This clone has just one count. The chain is built from TRBV2 and TRBJ2-4; D is possibly TRBD1 (6 bases). The CDR3 loop spans 15 amino acids. The V gene's germline CDR1 is SNHLY and CDR2 FYNNEI. V gave up 5 bases and J gave up 1 base, with 12 bases separating them. In nucleotides, the CDR3 is TGTGCCAGCAGTTCACAGGGAATGGCCAAAAACATTCAGTACTTC. Translated, it gives CASSSQGMAKNIQYF.

V and J are TRBV5-5 and TRBJ2-7; perhaps TRBD1 as D (7 bases). Germline CDR1 reads SGHKS; CDR2 reads YYEKEE (reference sequence). This CDR3 is built from 17 residues. With 0 bases removed from V and 3 bases from J, the gap between germline ends came to 19 bases. The DNA of the CDR3 is TGTGCCAGCAGCTTGGAAGTCGTAGGGCAGGGGGGCTACGAGCAGTACTTC. Protein product: CASSLEVVGQGGYEQYF.

V usage is TRBV13 and J usage is TRBJ2-3; D not resolved. The CDR3 consists of 13 residues. CDR1 and CDR2 (germline): PRHDT, FYEKMQ (reference sequence). Trimming took off 3 bases at V and 1 base at J, with 5 bases between the two ends. The CDR3 DNA sequence: TGTGCCAGCAGCTTTTATGGCACAGATACGCAGTATTTT. This codes for CASSFYGTDTQYF.